The 7 T cell receptor beta chains listed next were all sequenced from one sample in a study of T-cell reconstitution after alpha-beta-depleted transplantation in children (dated by TCRdb to 2016 to 2017). The library was made by PCR. This sample was sequenced with an Illumina HiSeq 2500. TCR libraries were prepared with molecular barcoding, using unique molecular identifiers to normalize TCRbeta repertoire quantification. TCRdb reworked the public reads: Q25 trimming with fastp, MiXCR clone assembly, productive beta chains retained. Here each entry gathers all rows of one CDR3 protein and keeps the most common genes and DNA. In this sample the table shows about 400,000 distinct CDR3 sequences, 20% of which occur a single time. Together, the top ten hold 3.8% of the sample. Source: PBMCs from the stem cell graft donor, taken from the stem cell graft. These receptors all stem from a human donor who donated a stem cell graft to a child with acute myeloid leukemia.

This clonotype was observed a few times. This chain links TRBV5-1 with TRBJ2-1; 9 bases are a match to TRBD2. The V gene's germline CDR1 is SGHRS and CDR2 YFSETQ. After removal of 0 bases from V and 6 bases from J, the junction contained 7 bases not matched to a gene. This CDR3 has 16 amino acids. The CDR3 sequence is CASSLAWASGTNEQFF. CDR3 nucleotide sequence: TGCGCCAGCAGCTTGGCCTGGGCTAGCGGGACCAATGAGCAGTTCTTC.

V is TRBV12-3 or TRBV12-4 and J is TRBJ2-7, with D uncertain. This CDR3 spans 12 amino acids. The V end lost 3 bases, the J end lost 3 bases, and 6 bases lay between the germline ends. The CDR3: CASSFPSYEQYF. In DNA, the CDR3 is TGTGCCAGCAGTTTTCCGAGCTACGAGCAGTACTTC.

The rearrangement uses TRBV12-3 or TRBV12-4 and TRBJ1-4; D is ambiguous. The CDR3 extends over 15 amino acids. V was clipped by 7 bases and J by 4 bases, with 16 bases between them. The CDR3: CASTLSGRSNEKLFF. The DNA for the CDR3 is TGTGCCAGCACCCTCTCCGGACGGAGTAATGAAAAACTGTTTTTT.

This clonotype was observed once. This sequence joins TRBV7-3 and TRBJ2-3; a weak D match, TRBD1 (5 bases). Looked up from germline, CDR1 is SGHTA and CDR2 is FQGTGA. There are 16 residues in the CDR3. V lost 1 base to trimming and J lost 3 bases, with 14 bases between them. The CDR3 here is CASSLNRGKGTDTQYF. DNA for the CDR3: TGTGCCAGCAGCTTAAACAGAGGAAAGGGGACAGATACGCAGTATTTT.

This clonotype was observed a handful of times. The CDR3 nucleotides are TGCAGTGCGACCGGGACGGCAAACACCGGGGAGCTGTTTTTT. It specifies CSATGTANTGELFF. The V and J genes are TRBV20-1 and TRBJ2-2; D is tentatively TRBD1 or TRBD2 (5 bases each). CDR1 and CDR2 from the germline V gene are DFQATT and SNEGSKA (reference sequence). V lost 6 bases and J 2 bases, leaving 13 bases between the germline ends. The CDR3 has 14 residues.

This clonotype was seen ten or more times. The chain joins TRBV20-1 to TRBJ1-5; 9 bases are a match to TRBD1. J was trimmed by 6 bases and V by 0 bases; bases with no gene match: 9. Germline values: CDR1 DFQATT, CDR2 SNEGSKA (reference sequence). The CDR3 is made up of 16 amino acids. DNA of the CDR3: TGCAGTGCTAGAGATTCGGGACAGGGTTCCAGTCAGCCCCAGCATTTT. This gives the protein CSARDSGQGSSQPQHF.

The chain links TRBV18 to TRBJ1-3; no reliable D call. The germline gives CDR1 KGHSH, CDR2 LQKENI. The CDR3 spans 15 residues. With 6 bases removed from V and 0 bases from J, the gap between germline ends came to 12 bases. Here the CDR3 DNA reads TGTGCCAGCTCGCGAGGACGGAGCTCTGGAAACACCATATATTTT. Its translation is CASSRGRSSGNTIYF.